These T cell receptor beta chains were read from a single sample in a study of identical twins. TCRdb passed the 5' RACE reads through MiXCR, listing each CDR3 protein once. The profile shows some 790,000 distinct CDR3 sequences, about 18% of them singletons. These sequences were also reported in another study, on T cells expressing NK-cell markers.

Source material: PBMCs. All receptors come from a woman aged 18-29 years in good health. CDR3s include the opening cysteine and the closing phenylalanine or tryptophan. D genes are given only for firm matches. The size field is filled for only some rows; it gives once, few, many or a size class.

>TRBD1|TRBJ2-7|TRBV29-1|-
TGCAGCGTTGTAAGGGACAGGAATCGTTACGAGCAGTACTTC
CSVVRDRNRYEQYF
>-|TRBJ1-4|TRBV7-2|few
TGTGCCAGCAGCTCCTGGGAGGGGGGGAAAGAAAAACTGTTTTTT
CASSSWEGGKEKLFF
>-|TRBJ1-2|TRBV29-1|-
TGCAGCGTTGAACGCAGGGCCGTCAACTATGGCTACACCTTC
CSVERRAVNYGYTF
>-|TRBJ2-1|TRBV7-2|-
TGTGCCAGCAGCTACGTAGGTGCGCAGTTCTTC
CASSYVGAQFF
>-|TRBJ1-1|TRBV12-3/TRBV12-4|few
TGTGCCAGCAGTTTAGCTGAGAGGGAAGCTTTCTTT
CASSLAEREAFF
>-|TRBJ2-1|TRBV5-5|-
TGTGCCAGCAGCGGACAGCCCTCGGGTGGTGAGCAGTTCTTC
CASSGQPSGGEQFF
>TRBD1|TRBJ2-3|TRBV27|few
TGTGCCAGCAGTTTTTGGGGACAGGGGGCGAGGAATACGCAGTATTTT
CASSFWGQGARNTQYF
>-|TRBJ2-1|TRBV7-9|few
TGTGCCAGCAGCCCCCACCGGGACTTCACAAATGAGCAGTTCTTC
CASSPHRDFTNEQFF
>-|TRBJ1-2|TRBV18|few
TGTGCCAGCTCGCCGAACAGGAAAGACAATGGCTACACCTTC
CASSPNRKDNGYTF
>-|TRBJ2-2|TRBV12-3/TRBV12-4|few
TGTGCCAGCAACCCCGAACCCACCGGGGAGCTGTTTTTT
CASNPEPTGELFF
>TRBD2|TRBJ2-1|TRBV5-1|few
TGCGCCAGCAGCGATAGTTGGGGGACTAGCGCGGCTTTACAGTTCTTC
CASSDSWGTSAALQFF